Presented here are 14 T cell receptor beta chains from one specimen sequenced in a study of T cell responses to AZD1222 COVID-19 vaccine. Here immunoSEQ multiplex PCR was the method, and the copy in TCRdb shows in-frame clones only, minus some. The data contain about 150,000 clones, about 91% of them seen just once; the ten biggest clones take up about 3.8%. The material was peripheral blood, obtained 28 days after the second AZD1222 dose. The receptors were gathered from an adult who received the AZD1222 COVID-19 vaccine.

The chain recombines TRBV18 with TRBJ1-5; 7 positions agree with TRBD1. The trim removed 6 bases at V and 2 bases at J, leaving 4 bases unmatched. Germline CDR1 and CDR2: KGHSH and LQKENI. The CDR3 is 14 amino acids. The CDR3 region has the DNA TGTGCCAGCTCGCTAACAGGGGGCAATCAGCCCCAGCATTTT. Translated, it gives CASSLTGGNQPQHF.

V is TRBV29-1 and J is TRBJ2-7, with 11 bases fitting TRBD1. The trim removed 6 bases at V and 5 bases at J, leaving 6 bases unmatched. The germline V gene has CDR1 SQVTM and CDR2 ANQGSEA. The CDR3 is 13 amino acids. As DNA, the CDR3 is TGCAGCGTCGAGCCGGGACAGGGGGACGAGCAGTACTTC. Its translation: CSVEPGQGDEQYF.

This clone came up a few times. This chain connects TRBV18 to TRBJ2-1; D ambiguous. Germline CDR1 KGHSH, CDR2 LQKENI. The germline V and J ends were trimmed by 6 bases and 8 bases, with 8 bases remaining between them. The CDR3 length is 11 residues. The CDR3 protein is CASSGSDEQFF. The CDR3 coding sequence is TGTGCCAGCTCCGGATCGGATGAGCAGTTCTTC.

The rearrangement links TRBV27 to TRBJ1-5; 11 bases align to TRBD1. The CDR3 spans 15 residues. Trimming removed 3 bases from V and 5 bases from J; junction bases left unmatched: 3. CDR1 is MNHEY and CDR2 is SMNVEV in the germline V gene (reference sequence). The CDR3 sequence: CASSLGTGGDQPQHF. The CDR3 DNA is TGTGCCAGCAGTTTGGGGACAGGGGGGGATCAGCCCCAGCATTTT.

This clone was detected a few times. The rearrangement links TRBV27 to TRBJ2-7; 7 bases align to TRBD2. The V and J ends lost 2 bases and 3 bases, in that order; junction bases with no gene match: 7. In germline, CDR1 is MNHEY, CDR2 SMNVEV (reference sequence). The CDR3 has 15 amino acids. CDR3 in amino acids: CASSLTERGYYEQYF. DNA for the CDR3: TGTGCCAGCAGTTTAACGGAGCGGGGATACTACGAGCAGTACTTC.

The rearrangement links TRBV19 to TRBJ1-6; D is perhaps TRBD1 (5 bases). The CDR3 extends over 14 amino acids. The germline V gene has CDR1 LNHDA and CDR2 SQIVND (reference sequence). The germline V and J ends were trimmed by 3 bases and 7 bases, with 10 bases remaining between them. The CDR3 is CASSMLDTNSPLHF. Written as DNA, the CDR3 is TGTGCCAGTAGTATGTTGGACACCAATTCACCCCTCCACTTT.

The rearrangement links TRBV2 to TRBJ1-1, with D possibly matching TRBD1 (6 bases). V lost 8 bases and J lost 4, with 14 bases in between. The CDR3 extends over 13 amino acids. CDR1 SNHLY and CDR2 FYNNEI come from the germline V gene. CDR3 sequence reads: CASRGGRGTEAFF. CDR3 bases: TGTGCCAGCCGGGGGGGGCGAGGCACTGAAGCTTTCTTT.

The chain joins TRBV6-5 to TRBJ1-1, with D unresolved. The CDR3 sequence is 14 residues long. Between the trimmed V and J ends, which lost 2 bases and 0 bases, there was a span of 7 bases. CDR1 is MNHEY and CDR2 is SVGAGI in the germline V gene. In nucleotides, the CDR3 is TGTGCCAGCAGTTACGAGAACATGAACACTGAAGCTTTCTTT. It is translated as CASSYENMNTEAFF.

This clone was detected a few times. The chain links TRBV5-1 to TRBJ2-7, with D possibly being TRBD1 (6 bases). Trimming cost V 4 bases and J 4 bases, with 15 bases left between them. CDR3 size: 14 residues. CDR1 and CDR2 (germline): SGHRS, YFSETQ. The CDR3 DNA follows: TGCGCCAGCAGCCCACGGACAGAGACATACGAGCAGTACTTC. It translates to CASSPRTETYEQYF.

The chain recombines TRBV25-1 with TRBJ2-7; 7 nucleotides line up with TRBD1. Germline V CDR1 and CDR2: MGHDK, SYGVNS. CDR3 length: 17 amino acids. J was trimmed by 0 bases and V by 6 bases; bases with no gene match: 14. The CDR3 loop reads CASRGTIGQGDSYEQYF. The CDR3 coding sequence is TGTGCCAGCAGGGGTACTATAGGGCAGGGGGACTCCTACGAGCAGTACTTC.

J is TRBJ1-1 and V is TRBV5-5, with D maybe TRBD1 (5 bases). V gave up 0 bases and J gave up 1 base, with 10 bases separating them. The CDR3 length is 15 residues. Germline lookup yields CDR1 SGHKS and CDR2 YYEKEE (reference sequence). The chain's CDR3 is CASSLGEGWNTEAFF. CDR3 DNA: TGTGCCAGCAGCTTGGGGGAGGGGTGGAACACTGAAGCTTTCTTT. Full variable domain (missing parts from reference TRBV5-5 and TRBJ1-1): DAGVTQSPTHLIKTRGQQVTLRCSPISGHKSVSWYQQVLGQGPQFIFQYYEKEERGRGNFPDRFSARQFPNYSSELNVNALLLGDSALYLCASSLGEGWNTEAFFGQGTRLTVV.

This chain uses TRBV7-7 with TRBJ2-5; TRBD1 aligns across 9 bases. Germline assignment: CDR1 SSHAT and CDR2 FNYEAQ (reference sequence). CDR3 length equals 15 residues. Trimming removed 4 bases from V and 5 bases from J; junction bases left unmatched: 8. This CDR3 is CASSSHGTGWETQYF. CDR3 DNA sequence: TGTGCCAGCAGCTCCCACGGGACAGGGTGGGAGACCCAGTACTTC.

CDR3 sequence: CASSMGGVETEAFF. CDR3 nucleotide sequence: TGTGCCAGTAGTATGGGCGGGGTGGAAACTGAAGCTTTCTTT. The genes are TRBV19 and TRBJ1-1; D gene unclear. The CDR3 runs to 14 residues. V was pared by 3 bases and J by 5 bases, with 13 bases between. CDR1 is LNHDA, CDR2 SQIVND, per germline (reference sequence).

The chain links TRBV7-6 to TRBJ1-5, with TRBD1 as a possible D gene (5 bases). Germline V lookup: CDR1 SGHVS, CDR2 FNYEAQ. This CDR3 has 15 amino acids. V lost 5 bases and J lost 0, with 11 bases in between. The CDR3 DNA sequence: TGTGCCAGCAGCGCACAGGCAGTTAGCAATCAGCCCCAGCATTTT. Amino acid sequence: CASSAQAVSNQPQHF. Looking up the rest from reference TRBV7-6 and TRBJ1-5 gives the full variable domain: GAGVSQSPRYKVTKRGQDVALRCDPISGHVSLYWYRQALGQGPEFLTYFNYEAQQDKSGLPNDRFSAERPEGSISTLTIQRTEQRDSAMYRCASSAQAVSNQPQHFGDGTRLSIL.